One sample yielded the 7 T cell receptor beta chains listed below, sequenced in a study of cytomegalovirus exposure and HLA in healthy donors. Sequencing used immunoSEQ multiplex PCR; TCRdb keeps in-frame clones, though not all of them. The sample gives about 400,000 clones, roughly 90% of which show up once; over 0.75% is in the top ten. Sequenced sample: PBMCs. These receptors were collected from a woman aged 18-29 years in good health and CMV-seronegative.

The genes are TRBV7-9 and TRBJ1-1; weak D call: TRBD1 (6 bases). CDR3 length equals 16 residues. Germline CDR1 reads SEHNR; CDR2 reads FQNEAQ (reference sequence). V was trimmed by 2 bases and J by 8 bases, leaving 21 bases between them. This CDR3 reads CASSLWVSGADTEAFF. In nucleotides, the CDR3 is TGTGCCAGCAGCTTATGGGTTTCAGGGGCGGATACGGAAGCTTTCTTT.

This chain joins TRBV2 and TRBJ2-1; possible D gene TRBD2, 6 bases. Trimming shortened V by 7 bases and J by 1 base, and 20 bases separated the two germline ends. In germline, CDR1 is SNHLY, CDR2 FYNNEI. The CDR3 runs to 17 residues. The CDR3, as DNA: TGTGCCAGCAAGAGGGGCCTAGCGAGAAATTCCTACAATGAGCAGTTCTTC. Its translation is CASKRGLARNSYNEQFF.

This chain uses TRBV5-1 with TRBJ1-1; the D gene is possibly TRBD1 (6 bases). V was shortened by 3 bases and J by 1 base, with 10 bases between the two germline ends. CDR1 SGHRS and CDR2 YFSETQ come from the germline V gene. This CDR3 contains 14 residues. This chain's CDR3 is CASSSGTSNTEAFF. In DNA, the CDR3 is TGCGCCAGCAGCTCCGGGACATCGAACACTGAAGCTTTCTTT.

The chain couples TRBV28 to TRBJ1-1; D is perhaps TRBD1 (5 bases). The ends were cut back, 3 bases at V and 2 bases at J, with 16 bases in the middle. This CDR3 is built from 16 residues. Germline CDR1 reads MDHEN; CDR2 reads SYDVKM. Here the CDR3 reads CASSFQGVGQNTEAFF. The CDR3 DNA is TGTGCCAGCAGTTTCCAAGGGGTAGGGCAAAACACTGAAGCTTTCTTT.

This clone has only a few counts. This chain uses TRBV6-1 with TRBJ1-2; D possibly corresponds to TRBD1 (5 bases). Trimming removed 6 bases at V and 8 bases at J, with 19 bases between. CDR3 length: 14 residues. In germline, CDR1 is MNHNS, CDR2 SASEGT. This chain's CDR3 is CASSRDLGGNGYTF. CDR3 in DNA: TGTGCCAGCAGCCGGGACCTCGGGGGAAACGGCTACACCTTC.

This chain links TRBV5-4 with TRBJ2-7, with a tentative D call TRBD1 (6 bases). Trimming stripped 4 bases from V and 5 bases from J, with 13 bases between. Germline CDR1 and CDR2: SGHNT and YYREEE (reference sequence). The CDR3 sequence is 13 residues long. The CDR3: CASSLMTGHEQYF. CDR3 DNA: TGTGCCAGCAGCCTTATGACAGGCCACGAGCAGTACTTC.

This chain joins TRBV7-9 and TRBJ2-5; 7 positions agree with TRBD1. CDR3 length equals 14 residues. With 6 bases clipped from V and 3 bases from J, the junction kept 7 bases outside the gene matches. Germline V gives CDR1 SEHNR, CDR2 FQNEAQ (reference sequence). The CDR3 is CASSPGTAEETQYF. CDR3 sequence (DNA): TGTGCCAGCAGTCCCGGGACAGCGGAAGAGACCCAGTACTTC.